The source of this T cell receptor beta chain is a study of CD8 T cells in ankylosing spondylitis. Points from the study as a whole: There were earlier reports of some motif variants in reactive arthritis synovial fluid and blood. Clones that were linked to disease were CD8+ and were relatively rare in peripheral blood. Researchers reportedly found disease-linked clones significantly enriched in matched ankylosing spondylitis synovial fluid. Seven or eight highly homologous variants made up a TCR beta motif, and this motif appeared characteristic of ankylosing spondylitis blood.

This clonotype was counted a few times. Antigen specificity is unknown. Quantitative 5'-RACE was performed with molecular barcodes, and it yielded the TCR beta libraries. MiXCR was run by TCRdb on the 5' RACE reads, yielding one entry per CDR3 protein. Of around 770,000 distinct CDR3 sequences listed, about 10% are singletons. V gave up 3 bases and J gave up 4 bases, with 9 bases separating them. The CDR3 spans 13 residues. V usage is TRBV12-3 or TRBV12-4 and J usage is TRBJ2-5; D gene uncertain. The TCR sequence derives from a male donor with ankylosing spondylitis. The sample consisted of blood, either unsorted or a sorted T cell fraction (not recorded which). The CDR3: CASSFSPAETQYF. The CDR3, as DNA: TGTGCCAGCAGTTTTTCCCCCGCAGAGACCCAGTACTTC.